What follows describes a single T cell receptor (beta chain). Its antigen is not known. The PCR contained 60 Vbeta and 13 Jbeta primers. Sequenced by immunoSEQ multiplex PCR; TCRdb stores in-frame clones only, minus some. The sample shows 170,000 or so clones, less than 90% of them seen only once. Germline assignment: CDR1 SNHLY and CDR2 FYNNEI. Trimming at V came to 4 bases and at J to 5 bases, leaving 3 bases not matched to a gene. This CDR3 comprises 13 residues. This specimen comes from a study of cytomegalovirus exposure and HLA in healthy donors. Study-wide points: Being productive about 87% or about 30% of the time was typical of most TCR beta V segments in an earlier analysis. The study reported that TCR beta sequences accurately predicted HLA-A and HLA-B alleles in most subjects.

The clonotype comes from a man aged 45-65 years in good health and CMV-seronegative. The source material was PBMCs. The chain combines TRBV2 with TRBJ1-2; 8 bases line up with TRBD1. The DNA for the CDR3 is TGTGCCAGCAGTGGAAGGACAGGGTATGGCTACACCTTC. Protein product: CASSGRTGYGYTF.